What follows are 19 T cell receptor beta chains derived from one specimen sequenced in a study of vaccination effects on CD4 cells after COVID-19. Antigen-specific CD4+ T cells expanded by the ViraFEST assay with viral peptide pools were then sequenced. Researchers isolated CD4+ T cells once less than twelve days of culture had elapsed. None of these healthy vaccinees had been infected with SARS-CoV-2 before vaccination. These receptors are not linked to any known antigen. Clones were read by immunoSEQ multiplex PCR, and TCRdb kept only the in-frame ones, dropping some. The sample includes 25,000 to 30,000 clones, around 72% of them seen just once. The sample in question was CD4+ T cells from PBMCs cultured with SARS-CoV-2 spike peptides, obtained before COVID-19 vaccination. These receptors all stem from a human donor who received a COVID-19 vaccine.

The chain is built from TRBV3-1 (or the pseudogene TRBV3-2) and TRBJ2-1; no clear D. This CDR3 contains 13 residues. The germline V gene encodes CDR1 LGHDT and CDR2 YNNKEL (reference sequence). V lost 0 bases, J lost 9 bases, and 9 bases lay in between. CDR3 sequence (DNA): TGTGCCAGCAGCCAAGATAAACCGCTTGAGCAGTTCTTC. Translating it yields CASSQDKPLEQFF.

CDR3 loop: CASSLVAGTSTDTQYF. CDR3 in DNA: TGCGCCAGCAGCTTGGTTGCGGGCACTAGCACAGATACGCAGTATTTT. This rearrangement joins TRBV5-1 to TRBJ2-3; tentatively, D is TRBD2 (5 bases). From germline, CDR1 is SGHRS and CDR2 YFSETQ. This CDR3 has 16 residues. The germline V and J ends were trimmed by 0 bases and 0 bases, with 11 bases remaining between them.

The sample holds a few counts of this clone. This chain connects TRBV19 to TRBJ1-5; tentative D call: TRBD1 (5 bases). The CDR3 has 13 amino acids. Germline V gene sequence: CDR1 LNHDA, CDR2 SQIVND (reference sequence). Trimming left V 6 bases short and J 5 bases short, with 11 bases between. This chain's CDR3 is CASSRDPYQPQHF. CDR3 DNA: TGTGCCAGTAGCAGGGACCCCTATCAGCCCCAGCATTTT.

The chain uses TRBV5-7 and TRBJ1-3; TRBD1 might be the D (6 bases). TRBV5-7 is assigned to the ORF class and has an uncertain function. The CDR3 has 17 residues. V gave up 5 bases and J gave up 0 bases, with 18 bases separating them. CDR3 loop: CASSREKDRRSGNTIYF. As DNA, the CDR3 is TGTGCCAGCAGTCGAGAAAAGGACAGACGCTCTGGAAACACCATATATTTT.

The chain employs TRBV30 and TRBJ1-1; D uncertain. Germline V gene data show CDR1 as GTSNPN and CDR2 as SVGIG (reference sequence). The CDR3 sequence is 13 residues long. V shed 0 bases and J shed 8 bases, with 13 bases lying between them. CDR3 region: CAWSVGGRREAFF. The CDR3 DNA sequence: TGTGCCTGGAGTGTGGGAGGAAGGCGGGAAGCTTTCTTT.

The V call is TRBV12-5, the J call TRBJ2-1, with 8 bases identical to TRBD1. V dropped 1 base and J dropped 5; count of bases not matched to a gene: 7. The CDR3 loop spans 16 amino acids. Germline V gives CDR1 LGHNT, CDR2 FRNRAP. Here the CDR3 reads CASGLGTGTGNNEQFF. In DNA, the CDR3 is TGTGCTAGTGGTTTGGGGACCGGGACAGGTAACAATGAGCAGTTCTTC.

The sample holds a few counts of this clone. The rearrangement joins TRBV2 to TRBJ1-2; D gene uncertain. Trimming cost V 3 bases and J 4 bases, with 6 bases left between them. Germline CDR1 and CDR2: SNHLY and FYNNEI. The CDR3 sequence is 12 residues long. CDR3 loop: CASSDRGYGYTF. CDR3 DNA: TGTGCCAGCAGTGATCGGGGCTATGGCTACACCTTC.

The V and J genes are TRBV2 and TRBJ2-5, with TRBD1 identical over 11 bases. This CDR3 region has 15 residues. The V segment lost 7 bases and the J segment 0 bases; nucleotides outside the gene matches: 4. Germline loops: CDR1 SNHLY, CDR2 FYNNEI. CDR3 protein: CASKRDRGYQETQYF. CDR3 coding DNA: TGTGCCAGCAAGCGGGACAGGGGGTACCAAGAGACCCAGTACTTC.

The CDR3 bases are TGTGCCAGCATGTATGGGAGCGACGGAAACACCATATATTTT. Translated: CASMYGSDGNTIYF. The V and J genes are TRBV2 and TRBJ1-3; D is undetermined. The germline gives CDR1 SNHLY, CDR2 FYNNEI. The CDR3 sequence is 14 residues long. Trimming stripped 7 bases from V and 4 bases from J, with 14 bases between.

The V gene is TRBV5-8, the J gene TRBJ1-3; perhaps TRBD1 as D (5 bases). CDR1 is SGHTS and CDR2 is YDEGEE in the germline V gene. Trimming pared 0 bases from V and 0 bases from J, leaving 13 bases between. The CDR3 extends over 17 amino acids. The CDR3 reads CASSLVPDTFSGNTIYF. CDR3 DNA sequence: TGTGCCAGCAGCTTGGTCCCGGACACCTTCTCTGGAAACACCATATATTTT.

This clone was detected once. The chain has TRBV5-4 and TRBJ2-6; D might be TRBD1 (6 bases). Per germline, CDR1 SGHNT and CDR2 YYREEE (reference sequence). The CDR3 totals 19 residues. V was cut by 0 bases and J by 0 bases, with 16 bases left in between. CDR3 region: CASSLGRGESVSGANVLTF. The CDR3 DNA is TGTGCCAGCAGCTTGGGCAGGGGCGAATCGGTCTCTGGGGCCAACGTCCTGACTTTC.

CDR3 protein: CSVEDLGRIKDNEQFF. The DNA for the CDR3 is TGCAGCGTTGAAGATTTGGGCAGGATTAAGGACAATGAGCAGTTCTTC. The chain carries TRBV29-1 and TRBJ2-1; D not resolved. Per germline, CDR1 SQVTM and CDR2 ANQGSEA. The germline V and J ends were trimmed by 0 bases and 5 bases, with 17 bases remaining between them. The CDR3 totals 16 residues.

The V and J genes are TRBV4-3 and TRBJ2-5, with D possibly called TRBD1 or TRBD2 (6 bases each). CDR1 and CDR2 (germline): LGHNA, YSLEER. V gave up 1 base and J gave up 2 bases, with 11 bases separating them. The CDR3 has 15 amino acids. The CDR3: CASSQGGALQETQYF. The CDR3 DNA reads as TGCGCCAGCAGCCAAGGGGGGGCTCTACAAGAGACCCAGTACTTC.

This sequence joins TRBV19 and TRBJ1-1; D might be TRBD1 (5 bases). V was shortened by 0 bases and J by 7 bases, with 12 bases between the two germline ends. From germline, CDR1 is LNHDA and CDR2 SQIVND (reference sequence). The CDR3 has 14 amino acids. In nucleotides, the CDR3 is TGTGCCAGTAGTATAGAGGCAGGGAGTGGTGAAGCTTTCTTT. Protein product: CASSIEAGSGEAFF.

This chain connects TRBV7-6 to TRBJ2-3; 7 nucleotides match TRBD1. CDR3 length: 15 amino acids. Germline CDR1 reads SGHVS; CDR2 reads FNYEAQ. V lost 5 bases, J lost 1 base, and 6 bases stayed unmatched. Here the CDR3 reads CASSVQGFRTDTQYF. CDR3 sequence (DNA): TGTGCCAGCAGCGTACAGGGGTTCCGCACAGATACGCAGTATTTT.

The V gene is TRBV11-3, the J gene TRBJ2-1, with 10 nucleotides matching TRBD2. The CDR3 runs 14 residues. V lost 9 bases, J lost 8 bases, and 10 bases stayed unmatched. Germline-derived CDR1 and CDR2 are SGHNT and YENEEA. CDR3: CASSRGLAIDEQFF. The CDR3, as DNA: TGTGCCAGTTCGAGGGGACTAGCGATCGATGAGCAGTTCTTC.

This clone appeared a few times. The J gene is TRBJ1-4, the V gene TRBV29-1; 8 nucleotides agree with TRBD1. Germline trimming cut 1 base from V and 6 bases from J; bases unmatched to any gene: 4. Germline CDR1 is SQVTM and CDR2 is ANQGSEA. CDR3 length equals 14 residues. CDR3 in DNA: TGCAGCGTTGAAGGTCCGGGACAGGATGAAAAACTGTTTTTT. Protein sequence: CSVEGPGQDEKLFF.

This clone has just a few counts. The chain combines TRBV28 with TRBJ2-1; 13 bases fit TRBD2. Looked up from germline, CDR1 is MDHEN and CDR2 is SYDVKM. The CDR3 extends over 15 amino acids. Trimming removed 4 bases from V and 7 bases from J; junction bases left unmatched: 4. In nucleotides, the CDR3 is TGTGCCAGCAGTTCACTAGCGGGAGGGCCGAATGAGCAGTTCTTC. It specifies CASSSLAGGPNEQFF.

The chain employs TRBV10-1 and TRBJ2-7; 11 positions agree with TRBD1. Germline CDR1 WNHNN, CDR2 SYGVQD (reference sequence). The V and J ends lost 9 bases and 5 bases, in that order; junction bases with no gene match: 6. The CDR3 sequence is 13 residues long. CDR3 amino acids: CARKGQGGDEQYF. The CDR3 DNA reads as TGCGCCAGAAAGGGACAGGGGGGAGACGAGCAGTACTTC.